Below are 5 T cell receptor beta chains sequenced from a single sample in a study of blood T cell repertoires in COVID-19. TCRdb's copy holds only in-frame clones and misses some; the assay was immunoSEQ multiplex PCR. The sample has more than 70,000 clones, less than 90% seen once. Material: peripheral blood. All receptors come from a man in his fifties or sixties with acute or convalescent COVID-19.

The CDR3 sequence is CASSNTGYTGELFF. Written as DNA, the CDR3 is TGCGCCAGCAGCAATACAGGGTACACCGGGGAGCTGTTTTTT. This rearrangement joins TRBV5-1 to TRBJ2-2; D possibly corresponds to TRBD1 (6 bases). Trimming cost V 4 bases and J 3 bases, with 10 bases left between them. Looked up from germline, CDR1 is SGHRS and CDR2 is YFSETQ. The CDR3 consists of 14 residues.

The V call is TRBV6-1, the J call TRBJ1-1; D is unclear. The germline V gene encodes CDR1 MNHNS and CDR2 SASEGT. This CDR3 comprises 14 residues. Trimming cost V 0 bases and J 1 base, with 6 bases left between them. The CDR3 DNA reads as TGTGCCAGCAGTGAAGCGGGCCCGAACACTGAAGCTTTCTTT. Translated: CASSEAGPNTEAFF.

The chain couples TRBV6-2 or TRBV6-3 to TRBJ1-2, with D unresolved. Trimming stripped 0 bases from V and 8 bases from J, with 16 bases between. This CDR3 contains 15 residues. Germline CDR1 reads MNHEY; CDR2 reads SVGEGT. The DNA of the CDR3 is TGTGCCAGCAGTTACTCGGCGACACTTGCTTGGGGCTACACCTTC. Its protein product is CASSYSATLAWGYTF.

The chain uses TRBV5-1 and TRBJ1-1, with no clear D. V lost 4 bases to trimming and J lost 0 bases, with 7 bases between them. Germline CDR1 SGHRS, CDR2 YFSETQ. The CDR3 loop spans 13 amino acids. The CDR3 DNA reads TGCGCCAGCAGCCCACTCCTGAACACTGAAGCTTTCTTT. This encodes CASSPLLNTEAFF.

This clone was counted between two and nine times. This chain joins TRBV15 and TRBJ1-4; 8 bases fit TRBD1. The ends lost 1 base at V and 6 bases at J; junction bases unmatched: 4. This CDR3 has 15 residues. Germline V lookup: CDR1 LNHNV, CDR2 YYDKDF (reference sequence). The chain's CDR3 is CATSRVGTGYEKLFF. DNA of the CDR3: TGTGCCACCAGCAGAGTTGGGACAGGATATGAAAAACTGTTTTTT.